Sequencing of this T cell receptor beta chain was carried out in a study of T cell repertoires in aging, cancer and after chemotherapy. Whole-study context: Repeat sampling of healthy donors over several months to years showed clear clonal overlap.

Multiplex touch-down PCR with TRB-A/B primers amplified rearranged V-D-J TRB sequences. One entry per CDR3 protein results from TCRdb running MiXCR on the multiplex PCR reads. The sample yields about 13,000 distinct CDR3 sequences, about a quarter seen once. This clonotype was seen more than once but under ten times. TCR beta rearrangements were amplified from peripheral blood genomic DNA. The CDR3 runs to 14 residues. The V segment lost 5 bases and the J segment 1 base; nucleotides outside the gene matches: 4. This TCR derives from a human donor in good health. Material for sequencing was blood. The chain combines TRBV12-3 or TRBV12-4 with TRBJ1-1; 7 bases line up with TRBD1. The CDR3 DNA follows: TGTGCCAGCAGTCCGGGACAGCAGAACACTGAAGCTTTCTTT. Amino acid sequence: CASSPGQQNTEAFF.